This T cell receptor (beta chain) was recorded in a study of T cells after yellow fever vaccination. Findings and caveats of the study: Contamination of FACS-sorted repertoires by abundant clonotypes from the bulk population could occur. A faster peak, day 5 versus 15, was reached by the weaker secondary response. The booster saw the reappearance of most primary-vaccination clones (about 95% CD4, 70% to 90% CD8).

This clonotype was counted at least ten times. The antigen is not known. TCR cDNA was made by 5'RACE template switching, adding a universal primer site and UMIs. Using its own MiXCR run on the 5' RACE reads, TCRdb lists one record per CDR3 protein. The table has 300,000 to 400,000 distinct CDR3 sequences, 6% to 8% seen once; the top ten hold approximately 16%. Sample: PBMCs, taken 5 days after the yellow fever booster vaccination. This receptor was identified in a man aged 25-45 years who received the YFV17D yellow fever vaccine.

The CDR3 loop is CASSQSPDTRAYEQYF. DNA for the CDR3: TGCGCCAGCAGCCAAAGTCCGGACACCAGGGCTTACGAGCAGTACTTC. The rearrangement joins TRBV4-3 to TRBJ2-7; weak D call: TRBD1 (5 bases). Germline assignment: CDR1 LGHNA and CDR2 YSLEER. Trimming shortened V by 2 bases and J by 4 bases, and 18 bases separated the two germline ends. The CDR3 runs 16 residues.